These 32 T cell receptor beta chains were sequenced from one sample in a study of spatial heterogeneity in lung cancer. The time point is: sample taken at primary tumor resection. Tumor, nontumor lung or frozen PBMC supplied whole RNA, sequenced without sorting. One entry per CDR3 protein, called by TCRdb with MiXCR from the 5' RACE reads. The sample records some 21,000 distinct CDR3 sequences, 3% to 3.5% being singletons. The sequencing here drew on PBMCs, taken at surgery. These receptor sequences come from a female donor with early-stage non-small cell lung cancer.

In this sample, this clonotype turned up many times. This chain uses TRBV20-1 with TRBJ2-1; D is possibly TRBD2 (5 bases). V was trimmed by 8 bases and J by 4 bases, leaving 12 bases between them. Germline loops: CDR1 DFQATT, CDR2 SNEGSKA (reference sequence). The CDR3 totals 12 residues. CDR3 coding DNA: TGCAGTTCTCGTGGCGGGTACAATGAGCAGTTCTTC. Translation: CSSRGGYNEQFF.

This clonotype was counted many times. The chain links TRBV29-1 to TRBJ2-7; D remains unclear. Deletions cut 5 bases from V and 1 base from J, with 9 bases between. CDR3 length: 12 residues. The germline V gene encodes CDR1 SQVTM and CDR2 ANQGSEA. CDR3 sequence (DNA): TGCAGCGTTCAACACCCATCCTACGAGCAGTACTTC. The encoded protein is CSVQHPSYEQYF.

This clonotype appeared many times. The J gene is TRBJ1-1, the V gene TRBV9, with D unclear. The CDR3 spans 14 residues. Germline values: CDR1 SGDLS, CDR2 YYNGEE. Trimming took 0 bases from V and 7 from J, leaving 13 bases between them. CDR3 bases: TGTGCCAGCAGCGTAGGCCCGGCAGAGAGTGAAGCTTTCTTT. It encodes CASSVGPAESEAFF.

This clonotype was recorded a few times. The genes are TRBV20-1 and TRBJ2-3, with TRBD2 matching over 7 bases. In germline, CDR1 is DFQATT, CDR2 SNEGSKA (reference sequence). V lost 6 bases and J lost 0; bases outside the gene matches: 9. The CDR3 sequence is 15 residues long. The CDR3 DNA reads TGCAGTGCCCCTCGGGGTAGCGGGAGCACAGATACGCAGTATTTT. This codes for CSAPRGSGSTDTQYF.

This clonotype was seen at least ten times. Here the CDR3 reads CNRTGVEQYF. CDR3 sequence (DNA): TGCAACCGGACAGGGGTGGAGCAGTACTTC. V usage is TRBV20-1 and J usage is TRBJ2-7; the match to TRBD1 covers 9 bases. The germline CDR1 and CDR2 sequences are DFQATT and SNEGSKA (reference sequence). This CDR3 has 10 amino acids.

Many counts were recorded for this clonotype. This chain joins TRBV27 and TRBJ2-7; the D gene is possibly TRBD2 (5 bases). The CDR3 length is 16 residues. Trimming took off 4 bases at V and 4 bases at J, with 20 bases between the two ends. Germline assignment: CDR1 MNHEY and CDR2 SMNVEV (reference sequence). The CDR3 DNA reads TGTGCCAGCAGTTCGCGATGGACGGGAATAGCGTACGAGCAGTACTTC. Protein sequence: CASSSRWTGIAYEQYF.

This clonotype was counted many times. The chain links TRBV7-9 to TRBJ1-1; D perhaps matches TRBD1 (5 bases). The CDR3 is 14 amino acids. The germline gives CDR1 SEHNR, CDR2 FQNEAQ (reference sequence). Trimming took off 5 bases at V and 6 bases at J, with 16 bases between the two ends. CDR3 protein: CASSVLTVGPEAFF. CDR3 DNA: TGTGCCAGCAGCGTATTGACAGTGGGGCCTGAAGCTTTCTTT.

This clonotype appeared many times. In nucleotides, the CDR3 is TGTGCCAGCAGTCGCTATCAGGGGCTCGGGGGCTACACCTTC. It translates to CASSRYQGLGGYTF. The genes are TRBV28 and TRBJ1-2, with D possibly being TRBD1 (6 bases). CDR3 length: 14 residues. V was clipped by 5 bases and J by 8 bases, with 18 bases between them. The germline V gene has CDR1 MDHEN and CDR2 SYDVKM.

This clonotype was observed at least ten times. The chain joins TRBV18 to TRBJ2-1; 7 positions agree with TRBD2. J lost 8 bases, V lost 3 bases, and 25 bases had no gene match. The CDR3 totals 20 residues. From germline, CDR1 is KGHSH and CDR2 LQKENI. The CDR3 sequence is CASSPGGGIRDFYFTDEQFF. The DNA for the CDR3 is TGTGCCAGCTCACCTGGGGGGGGTATCCGGGACTTTTATTTCACCGATGAGCAGTTCTTC.

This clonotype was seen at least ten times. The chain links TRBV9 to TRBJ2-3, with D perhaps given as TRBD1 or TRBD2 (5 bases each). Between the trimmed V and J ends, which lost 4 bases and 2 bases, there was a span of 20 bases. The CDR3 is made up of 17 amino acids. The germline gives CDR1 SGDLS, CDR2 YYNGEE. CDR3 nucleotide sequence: TGTGCCAGCAGCCCGGACGGCAGTGGGGGAGTCACAGATACGCAGTATTTT. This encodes CASSPDGSGGVTDTQYF.

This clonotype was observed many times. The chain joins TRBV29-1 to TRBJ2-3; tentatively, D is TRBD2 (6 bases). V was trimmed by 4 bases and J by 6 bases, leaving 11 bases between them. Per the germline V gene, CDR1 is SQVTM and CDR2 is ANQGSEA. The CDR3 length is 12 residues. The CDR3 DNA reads TGCAGCGTTGTGTCGGGAGTGGATACGCAGTATTTT. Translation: CSVVSGVDTQYF.

The DNA for the CDR3 is TGTGCCAGCCGATGGGGGAACGAGCAGTACTTC. It is translated as CASRWGNEQYF. J is TRBJ2-7 and V is TRBV3-1; D might be TRBD1 or TRBD2, each matching 5 bases. Germline V gene lookup returns CDR1 LGHDT and CDR2 YNNKEL (reference sequence). The CDR3 contains 11 residues. With 8 bases removed from V and 5 bases from J, the gap between germline ends came to 10 bases.

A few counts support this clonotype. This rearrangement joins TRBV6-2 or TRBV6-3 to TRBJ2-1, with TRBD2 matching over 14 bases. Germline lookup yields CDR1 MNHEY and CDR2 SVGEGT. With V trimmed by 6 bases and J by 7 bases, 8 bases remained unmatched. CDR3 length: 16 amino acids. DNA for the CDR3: TGTGCCAGCAGCCTTGGACTAGCGGGAGGAATGAATGAGCAGTTCTTC. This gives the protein CASSLGLAGGMNEQFF.

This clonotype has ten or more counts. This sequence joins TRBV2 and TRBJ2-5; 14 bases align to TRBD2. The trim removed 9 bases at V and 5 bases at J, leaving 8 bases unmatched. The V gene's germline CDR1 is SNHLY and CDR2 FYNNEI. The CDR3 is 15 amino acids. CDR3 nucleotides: TGTGCCAGTTCGCGCCGACTAGCGGGAGGGGAGACCCAGTACTTC. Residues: CASSRRLAGGETQYF.

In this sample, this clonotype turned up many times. CDR3 amino acids: CASSPGGQPETQYF. The CDR3 coding sequence is TGTGCCAGCAGCCCCGGAGGGCAGCCTGAGACCCAGTACTTC. This chain joins TRBV7-3 and TRBJ2-5; TRBD2 might be the D (6 bases). The V end lost 5 bases, the J end lost 5 bases, and 15 bases lay between the germline ends. The CDR3 runs to 14 residues. CDR1 and CDR2 from the germline V gene are SGHTA and FQGTGA.

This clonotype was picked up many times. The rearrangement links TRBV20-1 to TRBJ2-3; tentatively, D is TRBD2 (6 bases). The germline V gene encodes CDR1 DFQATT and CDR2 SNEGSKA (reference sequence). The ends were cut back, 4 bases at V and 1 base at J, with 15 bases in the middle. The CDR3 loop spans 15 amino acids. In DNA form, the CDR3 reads TGCAGTGCTACAGGGCCCGCTAGCGGCACAGATACGCAGTATTTT. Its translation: CSATGPASGTDTQYF.

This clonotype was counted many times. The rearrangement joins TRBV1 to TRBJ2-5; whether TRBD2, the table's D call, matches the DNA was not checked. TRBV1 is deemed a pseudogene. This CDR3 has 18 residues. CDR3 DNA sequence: TGCACCAGCAGCCAAGGAGGACTAGCGGAACCTCCCCAAGAGACCCAGTACTTC. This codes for CTSSQGGLAEPPQETQYF.

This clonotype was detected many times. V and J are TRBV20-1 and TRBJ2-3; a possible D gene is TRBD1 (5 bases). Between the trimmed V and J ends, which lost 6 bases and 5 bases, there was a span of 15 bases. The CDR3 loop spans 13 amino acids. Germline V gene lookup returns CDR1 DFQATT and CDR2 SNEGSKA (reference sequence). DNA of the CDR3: TGCAGTGCCAACCCTTGGGGCGGAGATACGCAGTATTTT. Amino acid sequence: CSANPWGGDTQYF.

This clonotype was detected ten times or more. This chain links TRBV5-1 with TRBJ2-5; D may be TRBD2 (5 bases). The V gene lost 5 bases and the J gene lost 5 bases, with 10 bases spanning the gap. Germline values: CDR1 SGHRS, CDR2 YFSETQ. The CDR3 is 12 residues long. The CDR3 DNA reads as TGCGCCAGCAGGCGGGTCGGTGAGACCCAGTACTTC. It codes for CASRRVGETQYF.

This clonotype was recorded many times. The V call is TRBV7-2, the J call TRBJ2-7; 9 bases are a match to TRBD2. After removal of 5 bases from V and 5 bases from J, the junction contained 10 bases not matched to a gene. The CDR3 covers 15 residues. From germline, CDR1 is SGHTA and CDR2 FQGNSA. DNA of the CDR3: TGTGCCAGCAGCCGACCGCGGGAGGGCCCCAACGAGCAGTACTTC. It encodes CASSRPREGPNEQYF.

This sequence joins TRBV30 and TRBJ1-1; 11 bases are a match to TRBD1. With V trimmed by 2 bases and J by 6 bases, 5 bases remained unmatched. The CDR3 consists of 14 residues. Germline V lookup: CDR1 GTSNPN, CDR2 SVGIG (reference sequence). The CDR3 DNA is TGTGCCTGGAGTCCGGGACAGGGGGTCTCTGAAGCTTTCTTT. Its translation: CAWSPGQGVSEAFF.

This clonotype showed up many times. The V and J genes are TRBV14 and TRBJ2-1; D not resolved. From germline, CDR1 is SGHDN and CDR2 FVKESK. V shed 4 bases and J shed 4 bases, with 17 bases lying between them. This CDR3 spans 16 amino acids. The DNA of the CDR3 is TGTGCCAGCAGCCCACTCACCTGGGCATCGTACAATGAGCAGTTCTTC. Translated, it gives CASSPLTWASYNEQFF. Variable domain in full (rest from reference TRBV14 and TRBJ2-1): EAGVTQFPSHSVIEKGQTVTLRCDPISGHDNLYWYRRVMGKEIKFLLHFVKESKQDESGMPNNRFLAERTGGTYSTLKVQPAELEDSGVYFCASSPLTWASYNEQFFGPGTRLTVL.

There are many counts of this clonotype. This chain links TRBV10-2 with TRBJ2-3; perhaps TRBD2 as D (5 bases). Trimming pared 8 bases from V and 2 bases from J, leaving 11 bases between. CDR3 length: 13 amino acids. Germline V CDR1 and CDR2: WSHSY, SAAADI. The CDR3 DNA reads TGCGCCAGCTTCGGGATCAACACAGATACGCAGTATTTT. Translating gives CASFGINTDTQYF.

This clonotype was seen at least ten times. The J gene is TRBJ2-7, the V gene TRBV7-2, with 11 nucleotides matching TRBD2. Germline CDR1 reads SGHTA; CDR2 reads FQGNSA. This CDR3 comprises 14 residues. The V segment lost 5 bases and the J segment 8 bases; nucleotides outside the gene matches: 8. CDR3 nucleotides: TGTGCCAGCAGCCGTGGGACTAGCGGAGGGAAGCAGTACTTC. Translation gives CASSRGTSGGKQYF.

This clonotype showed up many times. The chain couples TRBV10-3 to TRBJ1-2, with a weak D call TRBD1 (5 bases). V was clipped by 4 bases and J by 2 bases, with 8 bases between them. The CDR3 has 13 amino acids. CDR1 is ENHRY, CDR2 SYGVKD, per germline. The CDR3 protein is CAISVGGNYGYTF. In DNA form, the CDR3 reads TGTGCCATCAGTGTCGGGGGAAACTATGGCTACACCTTC.

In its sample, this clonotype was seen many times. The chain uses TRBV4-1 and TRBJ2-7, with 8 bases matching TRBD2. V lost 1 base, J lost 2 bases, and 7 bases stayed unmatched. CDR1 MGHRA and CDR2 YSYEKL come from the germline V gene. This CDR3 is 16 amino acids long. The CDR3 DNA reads TGCGCCAGCAGCCAAGTCCGGACCGGGAGGGCCTACGAGCAGTACTTC. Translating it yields CASSQVRTGRAYEQYF.

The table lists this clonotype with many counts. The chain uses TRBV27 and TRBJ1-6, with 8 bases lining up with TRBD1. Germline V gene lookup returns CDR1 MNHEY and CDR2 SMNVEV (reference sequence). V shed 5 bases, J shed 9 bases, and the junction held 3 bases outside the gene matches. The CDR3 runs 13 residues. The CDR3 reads CASSTGGSSPLHF. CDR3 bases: TGTGCCAGCAGTACAGGGGGGAGTTCACCCCTCCACTTT.

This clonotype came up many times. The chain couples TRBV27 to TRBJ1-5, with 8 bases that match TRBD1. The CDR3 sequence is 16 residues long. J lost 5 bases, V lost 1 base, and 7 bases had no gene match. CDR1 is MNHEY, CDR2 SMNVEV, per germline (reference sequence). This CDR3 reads CASSLYAGGADQPQHF. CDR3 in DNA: TGTGCCAGCAGTTTATACGCAGGGGGCGCGGATCAGCCCCAGCATTTT.

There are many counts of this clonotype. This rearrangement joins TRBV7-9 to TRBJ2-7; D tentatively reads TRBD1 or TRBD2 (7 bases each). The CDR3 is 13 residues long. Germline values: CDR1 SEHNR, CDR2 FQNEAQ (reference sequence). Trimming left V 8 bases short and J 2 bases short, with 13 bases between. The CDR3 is CASASGGAYEQYF. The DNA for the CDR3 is TGTGCCAGCGCCTCAGGGGGGGCCTACGAGCAGTACTTC. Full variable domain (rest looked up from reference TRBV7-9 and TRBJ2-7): DTGVSQNPRHKITKRGQNVTFRCDPISEHNRLYWYRQTLGQGPEFLTYFQNEAQLEKSRLLSDRFSAERPKGSFSTLEIQRTEQGDSAMYLCASASGGAYEQYFGPGTRLTVT.

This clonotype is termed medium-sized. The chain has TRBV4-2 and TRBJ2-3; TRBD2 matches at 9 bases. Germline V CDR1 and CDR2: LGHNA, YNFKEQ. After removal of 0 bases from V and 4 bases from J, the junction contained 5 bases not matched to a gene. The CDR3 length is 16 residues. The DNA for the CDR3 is TGTGCCAGCAGCCAAGAAACTAGCGGGTCGGCAGATACGCAGTATTTT. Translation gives CASSQETSGSADTQYF.

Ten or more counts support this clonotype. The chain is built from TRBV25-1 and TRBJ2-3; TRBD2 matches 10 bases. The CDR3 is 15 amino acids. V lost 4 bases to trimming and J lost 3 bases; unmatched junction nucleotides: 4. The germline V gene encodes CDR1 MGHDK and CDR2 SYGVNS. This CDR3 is CASSVEREGTDTQYF. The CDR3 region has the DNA TGTGCCAGCAGTGTGGAGCGGGAGGGGACAGATACGCAGTATTTT.

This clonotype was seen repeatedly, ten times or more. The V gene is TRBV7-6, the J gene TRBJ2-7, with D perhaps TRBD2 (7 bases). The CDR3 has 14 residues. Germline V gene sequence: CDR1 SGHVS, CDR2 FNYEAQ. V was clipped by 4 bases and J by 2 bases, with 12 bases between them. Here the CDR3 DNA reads TGTGCCAGCAGCTCCGAGGGGGGGCCCTACGAGCAGTACTTC. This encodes CASSSEGGPYEQYF.